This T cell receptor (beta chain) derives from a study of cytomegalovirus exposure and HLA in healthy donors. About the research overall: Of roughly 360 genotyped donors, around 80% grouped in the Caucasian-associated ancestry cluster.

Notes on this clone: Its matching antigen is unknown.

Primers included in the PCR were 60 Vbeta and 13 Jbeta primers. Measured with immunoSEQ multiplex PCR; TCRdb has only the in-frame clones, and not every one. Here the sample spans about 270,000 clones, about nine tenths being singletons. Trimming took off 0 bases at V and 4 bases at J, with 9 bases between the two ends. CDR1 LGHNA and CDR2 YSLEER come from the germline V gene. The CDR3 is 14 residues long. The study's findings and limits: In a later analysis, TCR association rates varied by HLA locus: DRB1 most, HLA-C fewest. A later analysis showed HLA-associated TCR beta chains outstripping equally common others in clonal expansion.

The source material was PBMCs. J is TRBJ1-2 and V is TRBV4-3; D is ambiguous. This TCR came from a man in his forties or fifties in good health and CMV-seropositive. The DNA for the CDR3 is TGCGCCAGCAGCCAAGATAGTGGCGGCTATGGCTACACCTTC. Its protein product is CASSQDSGGYGYTF.